The 3 T cell receptor beta chains below come from one sample, sequenced in a study of molecular identifiers for immune sequencing clone quantification. TCRdb reprocessed the PCR reads via MiXCR and lists one record per CDR3 protein. The sample records around 480,000 distinct CDR3 sequences, roughly 23% being singletons. The specimen sequenced was naive CD8+ T cells from blood, with Jurkat cell RNA spiked in. Subset noted: FACS-sorted CD8+CD4-CCR7+CD45RA+ naive T cells. The origin of the receptors is a human donor in good health. Some libraries in this study had Jurkat cell RNA spiked in.

At least ten counts were recorded for this clonotype. CDR3 sequence reads: CASSYTRVQETQYF. In nucleotides, the CDR3 is TGTGCCAGCAGTTATACTCGGGTTCAAGAGACCCAGTACTTC. This sequence joins TRBV6-2 or TRBV6-3 and TRBJ2-5; D is unresolved. Germline V gene data show CDR1 as MNHEY and CDR2 as SVGEGT. V was shortened by 3 bases and J by 2 bases, with 10 bases between the two germline ends. The CDR3 totals 14 residues.

This clonotype has ten or more counts. CDR3: CSARIQGVPQHF. For the CDR3, the DNA is TGCAGTGCTAGAATACAGGGAGTACCCCAGCATTTT. The chain employs TRBV20-1 and TRBJ1-5, with D possibly matching TRBD1 (6 bases). V was pared by 2 bases and J by 10 bases, with 12 bases between. The CDR3 spans 12 residues. Germline-derived CDR1 and CDR2 are DFQATT and SNEGSKA (reference sequence).

This clonotype was observed many times. The rearrangement links TRBV4-3 to TRBJ1-1; D is possibly TRBD1 (5 bases). Germline lookup yields CDR1 LGHNA and CDR2 YSLEER. The CDR3 sequence is 14 residues long. The ends were cut back, 0 bases at V and 9 bases at J, with 14 bases in the middle. The CDR3 protein is CASSQDVGRRKAFF. DNA of the CDR3: TGCGCCAGCAGCCAAGATGTGGGACGGCGAAAAGCTTTCTTT.